This TCR beta chain was retrieved from a study of cytomegalovirus exposure and HLA in healthy donors. Overall study context: A subsequent analysis reported that the 120 validation repertoires were produced on the same platform that had also been used for the roughly 700 first-cohort repertoires.

This CDR3 contains 13 residues. V was cut by 3 bases and J by 4 bases, with 10 bases left in between. The V gene's germline CDR1 is SNHLY and CDR2 FYNNEI. Clones were sequenced by immunoSEQ multiplex PCR, and TCRdb holds only the in-frame ones, with some missing. The sample lists some 250,000 clones, roughly 89% seen once, with more than 0.35% in the top ten. Findings of the study overall: Researchers catalogued around 150 TCR beta chains as cytomegalovirus-associated. The finding came from a later analysis; first-cohort TCR clusters tended to co-occur in the 95 to 150 validation repertoires.

As regards this clone: The antigen is not known.

J is TRBJ2-7 and V is TRBV2, with a possible D match to TRBD1 (6 bases). The sequenced sample consisted of PBMCs. The sequence was collected from a woman aged 18-30 years in good health and CMV-seronegative. CDR3 sequence (DNA): TGTGCCAGCAGTGAGACAGGATGGTACGAGCAGTACTTC. Translation: CASSETGWYEQYF.